The T cell receptor (beta chain) under discussion was sequenced for a study of T cells expressing NK-cell markers. For this clonotype: Its antigen is not known.

This CDR3 contains 15 residues. Germline V lookup: CDR1 LNHDA, CDR2 SQIVND (reference sequence). Study-level points and caveats: Unclear, still, was the HCMV specificity of the expanded NKG2C+ T cell clones.

Production of TCR beta cDNA relied on 5'RACE template switching with UMIs. TCRdb reworked the 5' RACE reads into one entry per CDR3 protein, no DNA. Recorded for this sample: a few hundred thousand distinct CDR3 sequences. The chain joins TRBV19 to TRBJ2-3; there is no DNA to check the TCRdb D call of TRBD2. The sequence was obtained from a man aged 18 to 69 in good health. The sequenced material came from blood T cells: a sorted CD56 or NKG2C T cell subset, CD4+ or CD8+ T cells, or bulk PBMC T cells (not recorded which). CDR3 residues: CASRSWDSFTDTQYF.